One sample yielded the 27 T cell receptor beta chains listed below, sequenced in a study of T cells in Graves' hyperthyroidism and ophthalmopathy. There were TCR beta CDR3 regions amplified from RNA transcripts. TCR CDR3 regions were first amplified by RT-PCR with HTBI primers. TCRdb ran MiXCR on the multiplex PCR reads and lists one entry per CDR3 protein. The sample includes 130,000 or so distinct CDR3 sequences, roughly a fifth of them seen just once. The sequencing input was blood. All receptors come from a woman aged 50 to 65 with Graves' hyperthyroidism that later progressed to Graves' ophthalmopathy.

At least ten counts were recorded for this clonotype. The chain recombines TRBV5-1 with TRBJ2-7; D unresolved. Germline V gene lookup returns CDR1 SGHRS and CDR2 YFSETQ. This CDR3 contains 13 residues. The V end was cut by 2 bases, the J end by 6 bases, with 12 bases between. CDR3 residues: CASSFPPAPEQYF. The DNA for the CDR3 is TGCGCCAGCAGCTTTCCGCCAGCCCCCGAGCAGTACTTC.

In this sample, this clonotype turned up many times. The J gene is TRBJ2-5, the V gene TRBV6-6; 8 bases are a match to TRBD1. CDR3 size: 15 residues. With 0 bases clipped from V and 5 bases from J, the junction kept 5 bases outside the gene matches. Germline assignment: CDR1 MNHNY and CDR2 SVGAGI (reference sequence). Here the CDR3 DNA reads TGTGCCAGCAGTTACTCGACAGGGGTGGGGGAGACCCAGTACTTC. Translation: CASSYSTGVGETQYF.

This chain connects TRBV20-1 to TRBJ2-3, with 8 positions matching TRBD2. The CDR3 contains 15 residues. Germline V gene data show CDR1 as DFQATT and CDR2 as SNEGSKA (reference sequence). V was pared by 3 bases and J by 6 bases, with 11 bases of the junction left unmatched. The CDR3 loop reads CSASRGGGGGDTQYF. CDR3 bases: TGCAGTGCTAGTCGGGGGGGGGGGGGCGGTGATACGCAGTATTTT.

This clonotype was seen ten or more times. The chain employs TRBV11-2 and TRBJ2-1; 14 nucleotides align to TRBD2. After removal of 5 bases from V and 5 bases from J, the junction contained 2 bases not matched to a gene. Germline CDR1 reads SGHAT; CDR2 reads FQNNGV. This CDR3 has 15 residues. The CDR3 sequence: CASSGTSGRNNEQFF. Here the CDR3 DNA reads TGTGCCAGCAGCGGGACTAGCGGGAGAAACAATGAGCAGTTCTTC.

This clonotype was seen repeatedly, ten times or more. The CDR3 is CSVDRRDSNEKLFF. In DNA, the CDR3 is TGCAGCGTTGATCGGCGGGACAGTAATGAAAAACTGTTTTTT. V usage is TRBV29-1 and J usage is TRBJ1-4; 7 bases are a match to TRBD1. The CDR3 runs to 14 residues. Trimming at V came to 3 bases and at J to 4 bases, leaving 5 bases not matched to a gene. In germline, CDR1 is SQVTM, CDR2 ANQGSEA.

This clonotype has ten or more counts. The DNA for the CDR3 is TGTGCCAGCAGAGCCCCGATGGAGGCCAAAAACATTCAGTACTTC. It translates to CASRAPMEAKNIQYF. The rearrangement links TRBV2 to TRBJ2-4; D is ambiguous. The CDR3 spans 15 residues. Trimming pared 6 bases from V and 1 base from J, leaving 13 bases between. Germline loops: CDR1 SNHLY, CDR2 FYNNEI. Supplemented by reference TRBV2 and TRBJ2-4, the full variable domain reads EPEVTQTPSHQVTQMGQEVILRCVPISNHLYFYWYRQILGQKVEFLVSFYNNEISEKSEIFDDQFSVERPDGSNFTLKIRSTKLEDSAMYFCASRAPMEAKNIQYFGAGTRLSVL.

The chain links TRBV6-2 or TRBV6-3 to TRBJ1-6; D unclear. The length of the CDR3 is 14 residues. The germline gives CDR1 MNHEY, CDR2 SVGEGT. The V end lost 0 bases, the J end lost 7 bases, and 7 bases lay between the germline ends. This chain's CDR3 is CASSYSGPNSPLHF. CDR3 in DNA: TGTGCCAGCAGTTACTCCGGCCCCAATTCACCCCTCCACTTT.

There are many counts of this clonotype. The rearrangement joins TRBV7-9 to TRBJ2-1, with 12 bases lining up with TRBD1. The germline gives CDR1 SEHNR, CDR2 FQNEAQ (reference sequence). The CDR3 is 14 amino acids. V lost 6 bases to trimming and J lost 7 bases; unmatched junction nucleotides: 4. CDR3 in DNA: TGTGCCAGCAGAGCGGGACAGGGGGCGAATGAGCAGTTCTTC. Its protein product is CASRAGQGANEQFF.

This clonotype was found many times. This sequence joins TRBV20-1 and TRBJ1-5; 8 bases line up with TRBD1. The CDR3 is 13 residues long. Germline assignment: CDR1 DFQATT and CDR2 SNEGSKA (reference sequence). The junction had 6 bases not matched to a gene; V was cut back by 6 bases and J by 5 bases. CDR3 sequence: CSAGQGADQPQHF. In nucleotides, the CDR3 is TGCAGTGCAGGGCAGGGGGCGGATCAGCCCCAGCATTTT.

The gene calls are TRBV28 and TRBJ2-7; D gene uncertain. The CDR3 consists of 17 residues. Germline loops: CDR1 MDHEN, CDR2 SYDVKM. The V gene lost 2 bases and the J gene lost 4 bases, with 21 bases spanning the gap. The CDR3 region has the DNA TGTGCCAGCAGTTTACTACCCCCTCGACTGGCTGGGTACGAGCAGTACTTC. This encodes CASSLLPPRLAGYEQYF.

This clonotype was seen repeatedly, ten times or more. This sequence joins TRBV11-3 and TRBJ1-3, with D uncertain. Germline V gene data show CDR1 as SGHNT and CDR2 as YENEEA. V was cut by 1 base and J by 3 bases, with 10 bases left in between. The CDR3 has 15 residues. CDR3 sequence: CASSLALGFGNTIYF. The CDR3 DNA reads TGTGCCAGCAGCTTAGCTCTAGGATTTGGAAACACCATATATTTT.

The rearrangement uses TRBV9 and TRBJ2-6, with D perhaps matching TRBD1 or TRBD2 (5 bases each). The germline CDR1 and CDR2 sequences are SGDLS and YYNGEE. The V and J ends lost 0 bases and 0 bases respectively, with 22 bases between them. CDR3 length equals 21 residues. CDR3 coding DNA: TGTGCCAGCAGCGTAGATCGGCTGGGGGTCTCCCCTCTCTCTGGGGCCAACGTCCTGACTTTC. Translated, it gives CASSVDRLGVSPLSGANVLTF.

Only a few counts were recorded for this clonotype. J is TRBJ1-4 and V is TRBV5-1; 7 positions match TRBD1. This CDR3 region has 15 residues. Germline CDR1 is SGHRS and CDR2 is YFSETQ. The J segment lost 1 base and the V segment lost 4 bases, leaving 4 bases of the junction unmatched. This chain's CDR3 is CASSTNRGTNEKLFF. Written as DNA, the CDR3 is TGCGCCAGCAGCACAAACAGGGGAACTAATGAAAAACTGTTTTTT.

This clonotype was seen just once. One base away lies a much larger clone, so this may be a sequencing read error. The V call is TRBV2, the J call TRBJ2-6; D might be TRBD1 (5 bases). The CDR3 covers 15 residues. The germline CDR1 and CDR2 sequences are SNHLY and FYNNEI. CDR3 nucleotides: TGTGCCAGCAGCCTAAGGGAATCTGGGGCCAACGCCCTGACTTTC. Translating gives CASSLRESGANALTF.

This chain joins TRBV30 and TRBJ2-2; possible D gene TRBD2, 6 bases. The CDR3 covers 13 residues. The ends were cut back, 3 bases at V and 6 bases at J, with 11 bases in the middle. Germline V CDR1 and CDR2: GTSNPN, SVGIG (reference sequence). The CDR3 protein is CAWSAGYAGELFF. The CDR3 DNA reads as TGTGCCTGGAGCGCGGGATACGCCGGGGAGCTGTTTTTT.

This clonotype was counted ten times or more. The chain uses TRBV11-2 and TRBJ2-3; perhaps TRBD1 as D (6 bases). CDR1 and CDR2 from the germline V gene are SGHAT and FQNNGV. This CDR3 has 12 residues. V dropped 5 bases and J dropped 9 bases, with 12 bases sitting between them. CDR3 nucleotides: TGTGCCAGCAGCAGACCTACAGGGACGCAGTATTTT. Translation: CASSRPTGTQYF.

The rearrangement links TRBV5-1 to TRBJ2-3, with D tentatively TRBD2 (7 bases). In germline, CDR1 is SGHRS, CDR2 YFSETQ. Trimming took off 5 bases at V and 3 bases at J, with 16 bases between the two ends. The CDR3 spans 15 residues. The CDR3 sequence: CASREGGGPTDTQYF. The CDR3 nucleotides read TGCGCCAGCAGAGAGGGGGGAGGGCCTACAGATACGCAGTATTTT. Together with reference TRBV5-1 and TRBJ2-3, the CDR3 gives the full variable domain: KAGVTQTPRYLIKTRGQQVTLSCSPISGHRSVSWYQQTPGQGLQFLFEYFSETQRNKGNFPGRFSGRQFSNSRSEMNVSTLELGDSALYLCASREGGGPTDTQYFGPGTRLTVL.

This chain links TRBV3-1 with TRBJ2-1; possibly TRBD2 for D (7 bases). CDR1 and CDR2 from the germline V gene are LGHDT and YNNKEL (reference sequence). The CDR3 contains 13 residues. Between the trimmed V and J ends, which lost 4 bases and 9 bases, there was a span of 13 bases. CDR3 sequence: CASSPKGEGEQFF. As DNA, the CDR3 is TGTGCCAGCAGCCCAAAGGGGGAGGGTGAGCAGTTCTTC.

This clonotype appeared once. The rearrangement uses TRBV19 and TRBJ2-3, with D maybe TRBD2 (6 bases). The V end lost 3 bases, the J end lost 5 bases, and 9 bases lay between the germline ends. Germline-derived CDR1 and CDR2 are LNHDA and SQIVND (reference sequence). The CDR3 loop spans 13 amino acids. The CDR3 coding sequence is TGTGCCAGTAGTATTAGGAGGGGAGATACGCAGTATTTT. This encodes CASSIRRGDTQYF.

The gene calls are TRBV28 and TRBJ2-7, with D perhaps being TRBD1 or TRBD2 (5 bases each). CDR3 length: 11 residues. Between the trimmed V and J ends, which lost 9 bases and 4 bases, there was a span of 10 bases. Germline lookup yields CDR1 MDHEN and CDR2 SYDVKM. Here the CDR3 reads CASSRGYEQYF. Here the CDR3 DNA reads TGTGCCAGTTCGAGGGGATACGAGCAGTACTTC.

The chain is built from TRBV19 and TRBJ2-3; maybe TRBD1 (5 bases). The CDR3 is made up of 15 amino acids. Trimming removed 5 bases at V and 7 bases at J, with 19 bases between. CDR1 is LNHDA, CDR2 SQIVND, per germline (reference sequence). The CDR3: CASSPHQGEAYTQYF. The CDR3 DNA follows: TGTGCCAGTAGTCCACACCAAGGGGAAGCATATACGCAGTATTTT.

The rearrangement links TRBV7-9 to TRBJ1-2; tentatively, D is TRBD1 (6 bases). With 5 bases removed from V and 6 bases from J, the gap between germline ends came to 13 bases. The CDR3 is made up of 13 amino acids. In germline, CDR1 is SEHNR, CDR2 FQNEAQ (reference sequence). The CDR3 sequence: CASSPDSQDGYTF. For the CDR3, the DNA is TGTGCCAGCAGCCCGGACAGCCAAGATGGCTACACCTTC.

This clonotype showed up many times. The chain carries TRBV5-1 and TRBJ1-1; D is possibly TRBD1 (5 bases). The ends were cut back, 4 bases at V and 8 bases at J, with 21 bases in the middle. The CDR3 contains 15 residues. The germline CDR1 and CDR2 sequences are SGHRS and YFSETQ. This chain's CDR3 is CASSRTDLRQGEAFF. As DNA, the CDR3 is TGCGCCAGCAGCCGTACCGACCTCAGGCAGGGCGAAGCTTTCTTT.

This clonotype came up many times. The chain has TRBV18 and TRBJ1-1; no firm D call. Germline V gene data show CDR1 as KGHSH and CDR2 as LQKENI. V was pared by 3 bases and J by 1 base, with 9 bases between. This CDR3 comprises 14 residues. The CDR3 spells CASSPLRANTEAFF. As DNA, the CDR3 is TGTGCCAGCTCACCCCTCAGAGCGAACACTGAAGCTTTCTTT.

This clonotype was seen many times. CDR3 sequence: CSARDRFSTFGGSSYEQYF. The CDR3 DNA follows: TGCAGTGCTAGAGACCGCTTTTCTACATTCGGCGGGTCATCCTACGAGCAGTACTTC. The genes are TRBV20-1 and TRBJ2-7; TRBD2 might be the D (5 bases). V lost 0 bases to trimming and J lost 1 base, with 25 bases between them. In germline, CDR1 is DFQATT, CDR2 SNEGSKA (reference sequence). The CDR3 is 19 residues long.

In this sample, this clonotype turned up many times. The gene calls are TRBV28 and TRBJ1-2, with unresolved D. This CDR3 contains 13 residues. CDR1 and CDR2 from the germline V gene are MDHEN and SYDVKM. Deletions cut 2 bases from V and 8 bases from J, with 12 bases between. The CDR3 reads CASSLKTLQGYTF. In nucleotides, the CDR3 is TGTGCCAGCAGTTTAAAGACACTACAAGGCTACACCTTC.

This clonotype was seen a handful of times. CDR3 in amino acids: CASSEVETYNEQFF. The CDR3 coding sequence is TGCGCCAGCAGTGAGGTCGAAACTTACAATGAGCAGTTCTTC. This chain joins TRBV10-1 and TRBJ2-1; D gene ambiguous. V lost 2 bases to trimming and J lost 4 bases, with 9 bases between them. The CDR3 spans 14 residues. Germline lookup yields CDR1 WNHNN and CDR2 SYGVQD (reference sequence).